This is a list of T cell receptor beta chains from one sample in a study of lymphopenia after photon versus proton radiotherapy. Only in-frame clones appear in the TCRdb table, and some are missing; sequencing was by immunoSEQ multiplex PCR. The data contain roughly 35,000 clones, more than 70% of them singletons. The sample was peripheral blood, taken from a patient treated with photon-based radiotherapy. The origin of the receptors is a man in his fifties or sixties with gastric cancer. CDR3s include the opening cysteine and the closing phenylalanine or tryptophan. Each record gives: D gene, V gene, J gene, clone size, CDR3 protein, CDR3 DNA. D genes are given only for firm matches. Size values are once, few and many counts, or a class for expanded clones, and some rows have none.

d_gene: NA
v_gene: TRBV6-5
j_gene: TRBJ2-7
abundance: NA
CDR3aa: CASSYSGTHPYEQYF
CDR3nt: TGTGCCAGCAGTTACTCGGGGACCCATCCCTACGAGCAGTACTTC

d_gene: TRBD2
v_gene: TRBV6-1
j_gene: TRBJ2-3
abundance: NA
CDR3aa: CASSGGGPTDTQYF
CDR3nt: TGTGCCAGCAGTGGCGGGGGGCCCACAGATACGCAGTATTTT

d_gene: NA
v_gene: TRBV10-3
j_gene: TRBJ1-1
abundance: once
CDR3aa: CAIRRGTNTEAFF
CDR3nt: TGTGCCATCAGGCGAGGTACGAACACTGAAGCTTTCTTT

d_gene: TRBD2
v_gene: TRBV19
j_gene: TRBJ2-7
abundance: once
CDR3aa: CASSMGLADYEQYF
CDR3nt: TGTGCCAGTAGTATGGGACTAGCGGACTACGAGCAGTACTTC

d_gene: NA
v_gene: TRBV27
j_gene: TRBJ2-5
abundance: NA
CDR3aa: CASSPRTGSETQYF
CDR3nt: TGTGCCAGCAGTCCACGTACAGGGTCAGAGACCCAGTACTTC

d_gene: TRBD1
v_gene: TRBV11-2
j_gene: TRBJ1-2
abundance: NA
CDR3aa: CASSRQGNYGYTF
CDR3nt: TGTGCCAGCAGCCGACAGGGGAACTATGGCTACACCTTC

d_gene: TRBD2
v_gene: TRBV9
j_gene: TRBJ2-1
abundance: once
CDR3aa: CASSVLAGAPSEQFF
CDR3nt: TGTGCCAGCAGCGTACTAGCGGGAGCCCCGAGTGAGCAGTTCTTC

d_gene: TRBD1
v_gene: TRBV6-5
j_gene: TRBJ2-1
abundance: NA
CDR3aa: CASSYSDRAGNEQFF
CDR3nt: TGTGCCAGCAGTTACTCGGACAGGGCGGGCAATGAGCAGTTCTTC

d_gene: TRBD1
v_gene: TRBV5-4
j_gene: TRBJ2-6
abundance: NA
CDR3aa: CASSTTGERGANVLTF
CDR3nt: TGTGCCAGCAGCACAACAGGGGAGAGAGGGGCCAACGTCCTGACTTTC

d_gene: NA
v_gene: TRBV11-2
j_gene: TRBJ2-7
abundance: few
CDR3aa: CASSLVLAHAYEQYF
CDR3nt: TGTGCCAGCAGCTTAGTCCTAGCGCACGCCTACGAGCAGTACTTC

d_gene: TRBD2
v_gene: TRBV27
j_gene: TRBJ2-5
abundance: NA
CDR3aa: CASSLGGRTQETQYF
CDR3nt: TGTGCCAGCAGTTTGGGCGGGAGAACACAAGAGACCCAGTACTTC

d_gene: TRBD1
v_gene: TRBV7-6
j_gene: TRBJ1-4
abundance: NA
CDR3aa: CASSSPQTGGGEKLFF
CDR3nt: TGTGCCAGCAGCTCCCCTCAGACAGGGGGAGGAGAAAAACTGTTTTTT

d_gene: TRBD1
v_gene: TRBV27
j_gene: TRBJ1-1
abundance: NA
CDR3aa: CASSSHRGASTEAFF
CDR3nt: TGTGCCAGCAGTTCCCACAGGGGAGCATCCACTGAAGCTTTCTTT

d_gene: TRBD2
v_gene: TRBV10-2
j_gene: TRBJ2-1
abundance: NA
CDR3aa: CASKVAGGNEQFF
CDR3nt: TGCGCCAGCAAAGTAGCGGGAGGCAATGAGCAGTTCTTC

d_gene: NA
v_gene: TRBV6-1
j_gene: TRBJ2-7
abundance: few
CDR3aa: CATSKEGHISGEQYF
CDR3nt: TGTGCCACGTCCAAGGAGGGGCACATTTCAGGGGAGCAGTACTTC

d_gene: NA
v_gene: TRBV7-4
j_gene: TRBJ1-5
abundance: few
CDR3aa: CASSLGLSLNQPQHF
CDR3nt: TGTGCCAGCAGCTTAGGTCTCAGCCTCAATCAGCCCCAGCATTTT

d_gene: NA
v_gene: TRBV5-1
j_gene: TRBJ1-1
abundance: NA
CDR3aa: CASRGVGRVDTEAFF
CDR3nt: TGCGCCAGCAGGGGCGTGGGGAGGGTGGACACTGAAGCTTTCTTT

d_gene: TRBD1
v_gene: TRBV30
j_gene: TRBJ1-4
abundance: NA
CDR3aa: CAWSGTDGKLFF
CDR3nt: TGTGCCTGGAGCGGGACAGACGGAAAACTGTTTTTT

d_gene: NA
v_gene: TRBV25-1
j_gene: TRBJ1-1
abundance: few
CDR3aa: CASSEFGFMNTEAFF
CDR3nt: TGTGCCAGCAGTGAGTTCGGCTTCATGAACACTGAAGCTTTCTTT

d_gene: TRBD1
v_gene: TRBV19
j_gene: TRBJ1-1
abundance: few
CDR3aa: CASSNPTGPREAFF
CDR3nt: TGTGCCAGTAGTAACCCGACAGGGCCTCGTGAAGCTTTCTTT

d_gene: TRBD2
v_gene: TRBV19
j_gene: TRBJ2-7
abundance: NA
CDR3aa: CASGETSGSFEQYF
CDR3nt: TGTGCCAGTGGAGAGACTAGCGGGAGCTTCGAGCAGTACTTC

d_gene: NA
v_gene: TRBV6-1
j_gene: TRBJ1-1
abundance: NA
CDR3aa: CASKGWAVMNTEAFF
CDR3nt: TGTGCCAGCAAGGGTTGGGCAGTCATGAACACTGAAGCTTTCTTT

d_gene: NA
v_gene: TRBV5-6
j_gene: TRBJ1-1
abundance: NA
CDR3aa: CASSYGTLNTEAFF
CDR3nt: TGTGCCAGCAGCTACGGGACGCTTAACACTGAAGCTTTCTTT

d_gene: NA
v_gene: TRBV7-9
j_gene: TRBJ2-1
abundance: NA
CDR3aa: CASSLSRDEQFF
CDR3nt: TGTGCCAGCAGCTTATCCAGGGATGAGCAGTTCTTC

d_gene: NA
v_gene: TRBV19
j_gene: TRBJ2-6
abundance: NA
CDR3aa: CASSPPGANVLTF
CDR3nt: TGTGCCAGTAGCCCCCCTGGGGCCAACGTCCTGACTTTC

d_gene: NA
v_gene: TRBV28
j_gene: TRBJ1-2
abundance: few
CDR3aa: CASSLTTGYGYTF
CDR3nt: TGTGCCAGCAGTTTAACGACGGGGTATGGCTACACCTTC

d_gene: NA
v_gene: TRBV5-5
j_gene: TRBJ1-5
abundance: NA
CDR3aa: CASSLVADSNQPQHF
CDR3nt: TGTGCCAGCAGCTTGGTGGCTGATAGCAATCAGCCCCAGCATTTT

d_gene: TRBD1
v_gene: TRBV5-5
j_gene: TRBJ1-5
abundance: NA
CDR3aa: CASSRQGADQPQHF
CDR3nt: TGTGCCAGCAGCCGACAGGGGGCGGATCAGCCCCAGCATTTT

d_gene: NA
v_gene: TRBV18
j_gene: TRBJ2-5
abundance: NA
CDR3aa: CASSVAGFQETQYF
CDR3nt: TGTGCCAGCTCTGTCGCGGGGTTTCAAGAGACCCAGTACTTC

d_gene: NA
v_gene: TRBV18
j_gene: TRBJ2-3
abundance: NA
CDR3aa: CASSIFGGSTDTQYF
CDR3nt: TGTGCCAGCTCGATATTTGGAGGTAGCACAGATACGCAGTATTTT

d_gene: NA
v_gene: TRBV7-2
j_gene: TRBJ2-5
abundance: NA
CDR3aa: CASSLPLETQYF
CDR3nt: TGTGCCAGCAGCTTACCGTTGGAGACCCAGTACTTC

d_gene: TRBD2
v_gene: TRBV4-1
j_gene: TRBJ2-5
abundance: NA
CDR3aa: CASSQSSGGLAGGETQYF
CDR3nt: TGCGCCAGCAGCCAGTCTTCAGGGGGACTAGCGGGAGGAGAGACCCAGTACTTC

d_gene: NA
v_gene: TRBV9
j_gene: TRBJ2-5
abundance: NA
CDR3aa: CASSEPFKGGHQETQYF
CDR3nt: TGTGCCAGCAGCGAACCCTTTAAGGGAGGACACCAAGAGACCCAGTACTTC

d_gene: NA
v_gene: TRBV9
j_gene: TRBJ2-3
abundance: NA
CDR3aa: CASSVDPGRLADTQYF
CDR3nt: TGTGCCAGCAGCGTAGATCCAGGGCGTTTGGCAGATACGCAGTATTTT

d_gene: NA
v_gene: TRBV15
j_gene: TRBJ1-4
abundance: NA
CDR3aa: CATSRDLGGSTNEKLFF
CDR3nt: TGTGCCACCAGCAGAGATTTAGGGGGATCAACTAATGAAAAACTGTTTTTT

d_gene: NA
v_gene: TRBV5-4
j_gene: TRBJ2-6
abundance: NA
CDR3aa: CASSSGSSRGSGANVLTF
CDR3nt: TGTGCCAGCAGCTCGGGCTCCTCGAGGGGGTCCGGGGCCAACGTCCTGACTTTC

d_gene: TRBD1
v_gene: TRBV5-1
j_gene: TRBJ1-5
abundance: NA
CDR3aa: CASSLGTGDLGNQPQHF
CDR3nt: TGCGCCAGCAGCTTAGGGACAGGGGATCTTGGCAATCAGCCCCAGCATTTT

d_gene: NA
v_gene: TRBV7-6
j_gene: TRBJ1-4
abundance: NA
CDR3aa: CASSPPQGGNEKLFF
CDR3nt: TGTGCCAGCAGCCCCCCCCAGGGCGGTAATGAAAAACTGTTTTTT

d_gene: NA
v_gene: TRBV6-6
j_gene: TRBJ2-2
abundance: NA
CDR3aa: CASRRAGASTGELFF
CDR3nt: TGTGCCAGCAGGAGGGCCGGGGCCAGCACCGGGGAGCTGTTTTTT

d_gene: NA
v_gene: TRBV10-3
j_gene: TRBJ1-1
abundance: NA
CDR3aa: CAISEPQGISEAFF
CDR3nt: TGTGCCATCAGTGAGCCGCAAGGAATCTCTGAAGCTTTCTTT

d_gene: NA
v_gene: TRBV6-1
j_gene: TRBJ2-5
abundance: once
CDR3aa: CASTEGGRETQYF
CDR3nt: TGTGCCAGCACCGAAGGGGGGCGAGAGACCCAGTACTTC

d_gene: NA
v_gene: TRBV7-6
j_gene: TRBJ2-1
abundance: NA
CDR3aa: CASSLGWNNEQFF
CDR3nt: TGTGCCAGCAGCTTAGGGTGGAACAATGAGCAGTTCTTC

d_gene: NA
v_gene: TRBV11-3
j_gene: TRBJ2-1
abundance: NA
CDR3aa: CASRSGWTRRNEQFF
CDR3nt: TGTGCCAGCAGGTCCGGGTGGACTCGACGCAATGAGCAGTTCTTC

d_gene: NA
v_gene: TRBV7-9
j_gene: TRBJ2-3
abundance: NA
CDR3aa: CASSSTLVTGPDTQYF
CDR3nt: TGTGCCAGCAGCTCCACGTTAGTCACAGGGCCGGATACGCAGTATTTT

d_gene: NA
v_gene: TRBV7-9
j_gene: TRBJ1-4
abundance: NA
CDR3aa: CASSLQDGEKLFF
CDR3nt: TGTGCCAGCAGCCTCCAGGATGGGGAAAAACTGTTTTTT

d_gene: NA
v_gene: TRBV6-1
j_gene: TRBJ2-1
abundance: NA
CDR3aa: CASEAVGGPDEQFF
CDR3nt: TGTGCCAGCGAGGCCGTCGGAGGGCCGGATGAGCAGTTCTTC

d_gene: NA
v_gene: TRBV28
j_gene: TRBJ2-7
abundance: NA
CDR3aa: CASRRGVSYEQYF
CDR3nt: TGTGCCAGCAGACGGGGAGTTTCCTACGAGCAGTACTTC

d_gene: TRBD1
v_gene: TRBV5-1
j_gene: TRBJ2-5
abundance: NA
CDR3aa: CASRITGGKGETQYF
CDR3nt: TGCGCCAGCAGGATTACAGGGGGCAAAGGAGAGACCCAGTACTTC

d_gene: TRBD2
v_gene: TRBV5-1
j_gene: TRBJ2-7
abundance: NA
CDR3aa: CASSFHRLAGGNEQYF
CDR3nt: TGCGCCAGCAGCTTCCACCGACTAGCGGGAGGCAACGAGCAGTACTTC

d_gene: TRBD2
v_gene: TRBV6-5
j_gene: TRBJ2-7
abundance: NA
CDR3aa: CASLDSGRSAYEQYF
CDR3nt: TGTGCCAGCTTGGATAGCGGGAGATCGGCCTACGAGCAGTACTTC

d_gene: NA
v_gene: TRBV6-1
j_gene: TRBJ1-5
abundance: NA
CDR3aa: CASHGGQVSNQPQHF
CDR3nt: TGTGCCAGTCATGGGGGGCAGGTTAGCAATCAGCCCCAGCATTTT